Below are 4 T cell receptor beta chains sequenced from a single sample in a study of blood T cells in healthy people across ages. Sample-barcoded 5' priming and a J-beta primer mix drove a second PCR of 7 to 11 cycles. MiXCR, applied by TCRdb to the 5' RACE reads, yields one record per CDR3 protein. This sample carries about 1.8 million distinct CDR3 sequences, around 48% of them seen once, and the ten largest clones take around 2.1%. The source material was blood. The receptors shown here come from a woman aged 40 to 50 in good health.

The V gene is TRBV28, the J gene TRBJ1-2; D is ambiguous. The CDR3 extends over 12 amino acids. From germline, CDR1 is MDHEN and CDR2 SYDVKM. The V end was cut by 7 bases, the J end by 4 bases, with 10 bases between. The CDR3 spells CASIKWSYGYTF. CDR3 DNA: TGTGCCAGCATAAAATGGAGCTATGGCTACACCTTC.

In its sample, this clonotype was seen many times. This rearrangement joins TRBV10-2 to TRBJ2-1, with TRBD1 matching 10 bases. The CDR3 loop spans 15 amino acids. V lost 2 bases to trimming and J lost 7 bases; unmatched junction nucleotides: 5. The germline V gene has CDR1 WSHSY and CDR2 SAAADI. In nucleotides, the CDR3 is TGCGCCAGCAGTGAGGACAGGGGGCGCGGGAATGAGCAGTTCTTC. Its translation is CASSEDRGRGNEQFF.

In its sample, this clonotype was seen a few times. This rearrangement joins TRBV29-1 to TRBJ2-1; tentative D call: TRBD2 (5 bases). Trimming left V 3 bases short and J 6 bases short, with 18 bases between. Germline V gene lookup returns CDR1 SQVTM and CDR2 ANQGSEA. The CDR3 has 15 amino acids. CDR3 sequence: CSVEARLTLGNEQFF. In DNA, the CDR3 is TGCAGCGTTGAGGCTAGACTAACCTTGGGCAATGAGCAGTTCTTC.

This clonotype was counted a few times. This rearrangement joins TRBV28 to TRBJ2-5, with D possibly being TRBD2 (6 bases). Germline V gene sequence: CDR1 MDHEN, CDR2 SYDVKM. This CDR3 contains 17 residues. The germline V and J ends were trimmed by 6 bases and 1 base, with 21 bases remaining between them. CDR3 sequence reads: CASSSFGKGRTQETQYF. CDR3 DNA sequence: TGTGCCAGCAGCAGTTTCGGTAAAGGGAGGACCCAAGAGACCCAGTACTTC.